Sequencing of this TCR beta chain was carried out in a study of siplizumab effects on memory and regulatory T cells. The wider study: Without drug or with siplizumab at 0.75 to 1 ug/mL, mixed lymphocyte reactions were set up in pairs.

This table comes from immunoSEQ multiplex PCR, and its TCRdb copy is limited to in-frame clones, with some not included. The table has fewer than 8,500 clones, less than 45% seen once. CDR3 size: 16 residues. The germline V gene has CDR1 LGHNT and CDR2 FRNRAP. Trimming stripped 6 bases from V and 0 bases from J, with 12 bases between. With regard to this clone: The target antigen is unknown.

The authors cocultured the mixed lymphocyte reaction cells at 37 degrees C for 6 days. The J gene is TRBJ2-6, the V gene TRBV12-5, with D unclear. Input material: CFSE-low (dividing) CD8+ T cells sorted from an allogeneic mixed lymphocyte reaction. This clonotype was obtained from a human donor in good health; the cells came from an allogeneic mixed lymphocyte reaction. CDR3 sequence reads: CASGPRQNSGANVLTF. The CDR3 DNA follows: TGTGCTAGTGGCCCCCGGCAGAACTCTGGGGCCAACGTCCTGACTTTC.